This T cell receptor beta chain originates from a study of blood T cell repertoires in COVID-19. Produced via immunoSEQ multiplex PCR; TCRdb's table is partial and in-frame only. The sample consists of 60,000 or so clones, roughly 88% of them appearing once. V lost 5 bases to trimming and J lost 7 bases, with 8 bases between them. Germline V CDR1 and CDR2: MNHEY, SVGEGT. This CDR3 has 12 residues. Sequenced sample: peripheral blood. The chain recombines TRBV6-2 or TRBV6-3 with TRBJ1-4; no clear D. The source of this sequence is a young man with COVID-19, enrolled during active disease. CDR3 nucleotides: TGTGCCAGCAGTCACGGCGGTGAAAAACTGTTTTTT. This sequence encodes CASSHGGEKLFF.